Following are 14 T cell receptor beta chains from one sample sequenced in a study of cytomegalovirus exposure and HLA in healthy donors. The PCR used 60 Vbeta and 13 Jbeta primers. TCRdb's table, derived via immunoSEQ multiplex PCR, lists solely in-frame clones and lacks some. This table has 130,000 or so clones, more than 60% appearing once. Sequenced: PBMCs. The receptor source for this set is a woman between 35 and 50 years old in good health and CMV-seropositive.

The chain links TRBV5-1 to TRBJ2-7; TRBD2 might be the D (5 bases). This CDR3 is built from 12 residues. Looked up from germline, CDR1 is SGHRS and CDR2 is YFSETQ. The V and J ends lost 1 base and 3 bases respectively, with 5 bases between them. In DNA form, the CDR3 reads TGCGCCAGCAGCTTGAGCGGCTACGAGCAGTACTTC. It encodes CASSLSGYEQYF. Together with reference TRBV5-1 and TRBJ2-7, the CDR3 gives the full variable domain: KAGVTQTPRYLIKTRGQQVTLSCSPISGHRSVSWYQQTPGQGLQFLFEYFSETQRNKGNFPGRFSGRQFSNSRSEMNVSTLELGDSALYLCASSLSGYEQYFGPGTRLTVT.

The V and J genes are TRBV28 and TRBJ2-2; 9 bases line up with TRBD1. The CDR3 spans 16 residues. Trimming at V came to 6 bases and at J to 2 bases, leaving 7 bases not matched to a gene. Germline lookup yields CDR1 MDHEN and CDR2 SYDVKM. The CDR3 sequence: CASSLTGGKNTGELFF. In nucleotides, the CDR3 is TGTGCCAGCAGCCTGACAGGGGGAAAAAACACCGGGGAGCTGTTTTTT.

The chain joins TRBV2 to TRBJ2-1, with 14 bases that match TRBD2. CDR3 length equals 17 residues. The V gene's germline CDR1 is SNHLY and CDR2 FYNNEI. Losses at the gene ends were 4 bases for V and 8 bases for J; bases not matched to a gene: 10. The CDR3 spells CASSAGRLAGGPDEQFF. DNA for the CDR3: TGTGCCAGCAGTGCGGGTCGACTAGCGGGGGGGCCGGATGAGCAGTTCTTC.

The rearrangement links TRBV11-2 to TRBJ2-5, with 7 nucleotides matching TRBD2. The end of the DNA fits TRBJ2-7 better, so the J call may be wrong. Germline V CDR1 and CDR2: SGHAT, FQNNGV. This CDR3 has 14 residues. Written as DNA, the CDR3 is TGTGCCAGCAGCCCATGGGGGGGTCAGTACGAGCAGTACTTC. This translates into CASSPWGGQYEQYF.

This chain uses TRBV7-2 with TRBJ2-3; a weak D match, TRBD2 (6 bases). Germline lookup yields CDR1 SGHTA and CDR2 FQGNSA. CDR3 length: 15 residues. The germline V and J ends were trimmed by 1 base and 9 bases, with 17 bases remaining between them. In DNA, the CDR3 is TGTGCCAGCAGCTTAGAGCCGCGGATGCGGGGCACGCAGTATTTT. Translated, it gives CASSLEPRMRGTQYF.

V and J are TRBV5-1 and TRBJ1-1; 8 bases are a match to TRBD1. Trimming removed 4 bases from V and 7 bases from J; junction bases left unmatched: 3. The germline gives CDR1 SGHRS, CDR2 YFSETQ. The CDR3 length is 12 residues. CDR3 sequence: CASSPDRDEAFF. The CDR3 DNA sequence: TGCGCCAGCAGCCCGGACAGGGATGAAGCTTTCTTT.

The chain is built from TRBV7-9 and TRBJ2-3; 11 bases fit TRBD2. Germline values: CDR1 SEHNR, CDR2 FQNEAQ (reference sequence). The junction had 14 bases not matched to a gene; V was cut back by 2 bases and J by 4 bases. This CDR3 is built from 19 residues. The CDR3 nucleotides read TGTGCCAGCAGCTTACTACTAGCGGGGGCCCTGCAATTGGCAGATACGCAGTATTTT. Its protein product is CASSLLLAGALQLADTQYF.

The chain has TRBV6-5 and TRBJ1-5, with D perhaps matching TRBD1 (5 bases). This CDR3 has 14 amino acids. Trimming took off 4 bases at V and 0 bases at J, with 7 bases between the two ends. In germline, CDR1 is MNHEY, CDR2 SVGAGI. This CDR3 is CASSLTVSNQPQHF. The CDR3 bases are TGTGCCAGCAGTTTGACAGTTAGCAATCAGCCCCAGCATTTT.

The table lists this clone with a few counts. This rearrangement joins TRBV6-5 to TRBJ1-1; possible D gene TRBD1, 6 bases. V lost 5 bases to trimming and J lost 1 base, with 11 bases between them. CDR3 length: 14 residues. Looked up from germline, CDR1 is MNHEY and CDR2 is SVGAGI. The CDR3 region is CASSRRQANTEAFF. The CDR3 region has the DNA TGTGCCAGCAGTCGCCGACAGGCGAACACTGAAGCTTTCTTT.

The rearrangement joins TRBV7-2 to TRBJ2-4; D unresolved. The germline V and J ends were trimmed by 2 bases and 10 bases, with 18 bases remaining between them. In germline, CDR1 is SGHTA, CDR2 FQGNSA. The length of the CDR3 is 15 residues. The CDR3 loop is CASSLSSTWLGIQYF. The DNA of the CDR3 is TGTGCCAGCAGCTTATCCTCGACCTGGCTAGGAATTCAGTACTTC.

This clone was seen a single time. The genes are TRBV30 and TRBJ1-5; 9 bases are a match to TRBD1. V lost 1 base, J lost 7 bases, and 5 bases stayed unmatched. From germline, CDR1 is GTSNPN and CDR2 SVGIG (reference sequence). The length of the CDR3 is 14 residues. The DNA for the CDR3 is TGTGCCTGGAGTGGGGACAGGGTTGGACAGCCCCAGCATTTT. Translated: CAWSGDRVGQPQHF.

This clone was found a few times. CDR3 residues: CASSLRGTGKTTGELFF. The CDR3 bases are TGTGCCAGCAGCCTCCGGGGGACAGGGAAGACCACCGGGGAGCTGTTTTTT. V is TRBV2 and J is TRBJ2-2, with 9 bases identical to TRBD1. Germline V gene sequence: CDR1 SNHLY, CDR2 FYNNEI. V dropped 6 bases and J dropped 4; count of bases not matched to a gene: 12. The CDR3 is made up of 17 amino acids.

The chain recombines TRBV5-1 with TRBJ1-1; no definite D call. This CDR3 contains 14 residues. Germline CDR1 and CDR2: SGHRS and YFSETQ. V was cut by 4 bases and J by 2 bases, with 12 bases left in between. The CDR3 region has the DNA TGCGCCAGCAGCGCGTGGGCTGTAAACACTGAAGCTTTCTTT. Translating it yields CASSAWAVNTEAFF.

The chain uses TRBV7-6 and TRBJ2-5, with 11 nucleotides matching TRBD2. Germline CDR1 reads SGHVS; CDR2 reads FNYEAQ. The CDR3 loop spans 16 amino acids. Trimming took 1 base from V and 0 from J; bases not matched to a gene: 1. The CDR3 spells CASSLGLAGNQETQYF. The CDR3, as DNA: TGTGCCAGCAGCTTAGGACTAGCGGGAAACCAAGAGACCCAGTACTTC.